The subject of this entry is one TCR beta chain. Seattle patients were enrolled during active infection and followed longitudinally. Sequenced by immunoSEQ multiplex PCR; TCRdb stores in-frame clones only, minus some. The data contain fewer than 600,000 clones, 89% of them singletons. The data stem from a study of blood T cell repertoires in COVID-19. Source material: peripheral blood. The clonotype comes from a man aged 18 to 29 with COVID-19, enrolled during active disease.

The CDR3 reads CASSRGTGDNTGELFF. The CDR3 bases are TGTGCCAGCTCACGCGGGACAGGAGACAACACCGGGGAGCTGTTTTTT. The chain carries TRBV18 and TRBJ2-2, with 8 positions matching TRBD1. Germline V gives CDR1 KGHSH, CDR2 LQKENI. This CDR3 region has 16 residues. Trimming at V came to 4 bases and at J to 2 bases, leaving 6 bases not matched to a gene.